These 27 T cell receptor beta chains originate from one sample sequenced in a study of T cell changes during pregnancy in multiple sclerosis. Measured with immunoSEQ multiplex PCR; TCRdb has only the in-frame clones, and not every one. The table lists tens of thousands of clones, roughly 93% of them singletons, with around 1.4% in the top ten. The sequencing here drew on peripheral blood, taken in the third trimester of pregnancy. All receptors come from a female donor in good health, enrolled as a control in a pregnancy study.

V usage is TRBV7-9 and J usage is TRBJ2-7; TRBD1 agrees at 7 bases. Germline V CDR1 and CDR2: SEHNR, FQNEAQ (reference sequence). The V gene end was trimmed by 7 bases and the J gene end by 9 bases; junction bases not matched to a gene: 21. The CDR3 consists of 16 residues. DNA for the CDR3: TGTGCCAGCACTATGGAATCACTGGGACAGCAAATCAGGCAGTACTTC. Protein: CASTMESLGQQIRQYF.

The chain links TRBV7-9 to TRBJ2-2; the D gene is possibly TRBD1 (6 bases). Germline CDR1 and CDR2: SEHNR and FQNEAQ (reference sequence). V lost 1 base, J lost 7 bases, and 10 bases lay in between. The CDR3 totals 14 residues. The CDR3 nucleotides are TGTGCCAGCAGCTTAGGGGACATTAACGGGGAGCTGTTTTTT. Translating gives CASSLGDINGELFF.

The CDR3: CASSRSGGQETQYF. The CDR3 DNA follows: TGTGCCAGCAGCCGATCAGGGGGACAAGAGACCCAGTACTTC. The rearrangement uses TRBV7-9 and TRBJ2-5; the match to TRBD1 covers 7 bases. Germline lookup yields CDR1 SEHNR and CDR2 FQNEAQ (reference sequence). The V and J ends lost 5 bases and 2 bases, in that order; junction bases with no gene match: 5. CDR3 length: 14 residues. The full variable domain, its missing parts supplied by reference TRBV7-9 and TRBJ2-5, is DTGVSQNPRHKITKRGQNVTFRCDPISEHNRLYWYRQTLGQGPEFLTYFQNEAQLEKSRLLSDRFSAERPKGSFSTLEIQRTEQGDSAMYLCASSRSGGQETQYFGPGTRLLVL.

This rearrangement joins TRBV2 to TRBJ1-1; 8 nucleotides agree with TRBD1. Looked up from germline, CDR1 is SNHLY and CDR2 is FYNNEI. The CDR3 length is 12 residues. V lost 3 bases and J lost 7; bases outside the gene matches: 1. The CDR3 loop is CASSDRGLEAFF. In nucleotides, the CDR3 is TGTGCCAGCAGTGACAGGGGGCTTGAAGCTTTCTTT.

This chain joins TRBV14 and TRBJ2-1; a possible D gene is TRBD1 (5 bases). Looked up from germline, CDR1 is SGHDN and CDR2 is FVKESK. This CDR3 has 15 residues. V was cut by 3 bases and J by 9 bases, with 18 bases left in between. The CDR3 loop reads CASSHTGRPRGEQFF. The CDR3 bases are TGTGCCAGCAGCCATACAGGAAGACCCCGCGGTGAGCAGTTCTTC.

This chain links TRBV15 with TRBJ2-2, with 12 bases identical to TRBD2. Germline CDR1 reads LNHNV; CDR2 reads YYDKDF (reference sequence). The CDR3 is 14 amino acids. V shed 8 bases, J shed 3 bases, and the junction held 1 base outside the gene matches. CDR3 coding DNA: TGTGCCACCGGACTAGCGGGATACACCGGGGAGCTGTTTTTT. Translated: CATGLAGYTGELFF.

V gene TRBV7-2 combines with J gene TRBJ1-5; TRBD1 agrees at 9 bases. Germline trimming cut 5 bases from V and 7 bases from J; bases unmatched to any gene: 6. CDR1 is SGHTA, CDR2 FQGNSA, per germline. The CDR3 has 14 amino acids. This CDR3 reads CASSTGTGLQPQHF. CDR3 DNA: TGTGCCAGCAGCACCGGGACAGGGTTGCAGCCCCAGCATTTT.

Here the CDR3 DNA reads TGTGCCAGCAGCTTAGTGGGGACAGGGGACGAGCAGTACTTC. Its protein is CASSLVGTGDEQYF. The chain has TRBV7-9 and TRBJ2-7; the match to TRBD1 covers 10 bases. The CDR3 runs to 14 residues. Germline-derived CDR1 and CDR2 are SEHNR and FQNEAQ (reference sequence). Trimming took 1 base from V and 5 from J; bases not matched to a gene: 2.

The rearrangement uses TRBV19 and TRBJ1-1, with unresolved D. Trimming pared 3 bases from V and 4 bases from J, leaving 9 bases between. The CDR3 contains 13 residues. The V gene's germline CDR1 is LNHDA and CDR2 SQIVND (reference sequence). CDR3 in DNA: TGTGCCAGTAGTATGGGCAGCCTCACTGAAGCTTTCTTT. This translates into CASSMGSLTEAFF.

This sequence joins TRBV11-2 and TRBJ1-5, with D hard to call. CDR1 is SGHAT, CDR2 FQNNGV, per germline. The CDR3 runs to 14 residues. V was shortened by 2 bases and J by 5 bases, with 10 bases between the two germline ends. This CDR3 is CASSLSGKDQPQHF. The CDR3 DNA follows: TGTGCCAGCAGCTTATCCGGTAAAGATCAGCCCCAGCATTTT.

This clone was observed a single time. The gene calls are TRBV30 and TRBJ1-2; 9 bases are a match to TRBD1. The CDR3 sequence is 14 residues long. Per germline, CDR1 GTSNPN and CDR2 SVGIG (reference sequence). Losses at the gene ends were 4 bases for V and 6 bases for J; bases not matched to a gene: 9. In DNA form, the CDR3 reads TGTGCCTGGACGTACAGGGGGCGATCCAATGGCTACACCTTC. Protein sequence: CAWTYRGRSNGYTF.

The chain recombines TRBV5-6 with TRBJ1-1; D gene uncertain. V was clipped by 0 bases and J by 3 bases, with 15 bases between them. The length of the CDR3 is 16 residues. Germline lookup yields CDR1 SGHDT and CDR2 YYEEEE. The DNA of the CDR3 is TGTGCCAGCAGCTTGGGGCCCCGTCCGGAGTACACTGAAGCTTTCTTT. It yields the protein CASSLGPRPEYTEAFF.

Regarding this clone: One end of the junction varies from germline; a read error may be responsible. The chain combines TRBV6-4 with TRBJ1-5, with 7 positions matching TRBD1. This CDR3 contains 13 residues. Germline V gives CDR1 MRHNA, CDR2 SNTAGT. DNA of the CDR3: TGTGCCAGCAATGACAGGGAGGGTCAGCCCCAGCATTTT. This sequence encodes CASNDREGQPQHF.

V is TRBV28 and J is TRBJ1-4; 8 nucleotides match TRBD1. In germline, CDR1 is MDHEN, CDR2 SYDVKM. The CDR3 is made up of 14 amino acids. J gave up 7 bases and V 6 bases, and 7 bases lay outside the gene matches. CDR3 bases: TGTGCCAGCAGCCGGACAGGGCTAAGTGAAAAACTGTTTTTT. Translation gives CASSRTGLSEKLFF.

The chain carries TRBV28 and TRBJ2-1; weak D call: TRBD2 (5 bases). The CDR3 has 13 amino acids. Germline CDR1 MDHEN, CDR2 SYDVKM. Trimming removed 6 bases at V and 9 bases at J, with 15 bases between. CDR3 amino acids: CASRPRGVVEQFF. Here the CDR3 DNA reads TGTGCCAGCAGGCCTCGGGGAGTAGTTGAGCAGTTCTTC.

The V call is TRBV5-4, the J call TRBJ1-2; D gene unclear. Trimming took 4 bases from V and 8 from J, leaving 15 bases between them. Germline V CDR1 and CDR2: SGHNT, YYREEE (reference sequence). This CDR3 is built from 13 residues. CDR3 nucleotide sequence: TGTGCCAGCAGCGCGGTGATTAACTGGGGCTACACCTTC. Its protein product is CASSAVINWGYTF.

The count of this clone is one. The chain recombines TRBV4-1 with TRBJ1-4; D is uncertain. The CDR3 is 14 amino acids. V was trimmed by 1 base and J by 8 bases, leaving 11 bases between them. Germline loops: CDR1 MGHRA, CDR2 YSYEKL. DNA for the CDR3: TGCGCCAGCAGCCAAGCTGCCCATCGGGAAAAACTGTTTTTT. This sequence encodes CASSQAAHREKLFF.

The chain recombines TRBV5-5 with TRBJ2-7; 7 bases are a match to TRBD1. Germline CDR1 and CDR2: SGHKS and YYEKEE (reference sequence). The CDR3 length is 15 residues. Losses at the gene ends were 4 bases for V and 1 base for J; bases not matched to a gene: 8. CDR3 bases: TGTGCCAGCAGCGGCCCGAAGGGGGCGTCCTACGAGCAGTACTTC. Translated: CASSGPKGASYEQYF.

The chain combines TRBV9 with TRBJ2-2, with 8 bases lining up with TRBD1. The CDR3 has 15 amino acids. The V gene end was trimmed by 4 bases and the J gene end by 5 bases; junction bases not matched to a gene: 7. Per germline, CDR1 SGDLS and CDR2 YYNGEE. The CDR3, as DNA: TGTGCCAGCAGCCATGGACAGGGCTCAACCGGGGAGCTGTTTTTT. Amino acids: CASSHGQGSTGELFF. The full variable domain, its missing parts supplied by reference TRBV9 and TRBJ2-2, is DSGVTQTPKHLITATGQRVTLRCSPRSGDLSVYWYQQSLDQGLQFLIQYYNGEERAKGNILERFSAQQFPDLHSELNLSSLELGDSALYFCASSHGQGSTGELFFGEGSRLTVL.

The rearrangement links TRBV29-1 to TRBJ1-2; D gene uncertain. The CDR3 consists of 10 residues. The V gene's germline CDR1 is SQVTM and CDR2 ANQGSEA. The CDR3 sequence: CSDTPYGYTF. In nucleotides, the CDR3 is TGCAGTGACACTCCCTATGGCTACACCTTC.

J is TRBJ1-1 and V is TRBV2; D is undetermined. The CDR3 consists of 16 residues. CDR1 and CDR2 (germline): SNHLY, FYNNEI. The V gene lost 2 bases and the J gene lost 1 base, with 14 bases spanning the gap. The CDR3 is CASSERVGIRNTEAFF. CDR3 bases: TGTGCCAGCAGTGAAAGAGTCGGGATCCGGAACACTGAAGCTTTCTTT.

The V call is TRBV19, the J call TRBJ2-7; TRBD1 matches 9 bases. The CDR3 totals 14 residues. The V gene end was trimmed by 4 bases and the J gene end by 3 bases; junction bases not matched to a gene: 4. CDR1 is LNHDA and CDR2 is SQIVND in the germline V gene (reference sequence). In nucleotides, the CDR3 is TGTGCCAGTAGTAGCGGGACAGGGCACTACGAGCAGTACTTC. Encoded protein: CASSSGTGHYEQYF.

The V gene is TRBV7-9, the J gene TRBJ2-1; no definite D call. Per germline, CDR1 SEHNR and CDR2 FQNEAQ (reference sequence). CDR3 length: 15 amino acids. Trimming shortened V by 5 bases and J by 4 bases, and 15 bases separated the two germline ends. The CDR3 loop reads CASSRPEMEYNEQFF. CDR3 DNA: TGTGCCAGCAGCCGCCCGGAGATGGAATACAATGAGCAGTTCTTC.

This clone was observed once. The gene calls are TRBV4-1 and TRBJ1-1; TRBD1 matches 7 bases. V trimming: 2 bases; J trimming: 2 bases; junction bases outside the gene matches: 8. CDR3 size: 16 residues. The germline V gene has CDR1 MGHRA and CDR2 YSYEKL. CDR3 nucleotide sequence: TGCGCCAGCAGCCAAAGCCGGACAGGCTTAAACACTGAAGCTTTCTTT. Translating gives CASSQSRTGLNTEAFF.

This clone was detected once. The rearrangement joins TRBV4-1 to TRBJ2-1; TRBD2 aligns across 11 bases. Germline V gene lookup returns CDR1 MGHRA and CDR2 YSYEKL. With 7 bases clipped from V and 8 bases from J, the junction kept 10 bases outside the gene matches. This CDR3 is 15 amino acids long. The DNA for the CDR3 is TGCGCCAGCACCCGAGTAGCGGGAGGGAAGGATGAGCAGTTCTTC. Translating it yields CASTRVAGGKDEQFF.

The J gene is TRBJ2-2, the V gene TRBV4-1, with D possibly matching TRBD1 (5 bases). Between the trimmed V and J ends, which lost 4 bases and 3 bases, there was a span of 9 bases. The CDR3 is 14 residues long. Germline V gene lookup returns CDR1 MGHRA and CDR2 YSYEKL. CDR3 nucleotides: TGCGCCAGCAGCCCCCCAGGGTACACCGGGGAGCTGTTTTTT. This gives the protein CASSPPGYTGELFF.

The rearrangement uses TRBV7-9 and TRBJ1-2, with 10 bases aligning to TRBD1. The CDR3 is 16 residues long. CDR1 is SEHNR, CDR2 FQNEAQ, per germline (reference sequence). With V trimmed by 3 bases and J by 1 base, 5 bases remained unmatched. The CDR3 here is CASSFTGQGNNYGYTF. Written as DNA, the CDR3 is TGTGCCAGCAGCTTCACGGGACAGGGGAATAACTATGGCTACACCTTC.